One sample yielded the 28 T cell receptor beta chains listed below, sequenced in a study of brain T cells in children with intractable seizures. Produced via immunoSEQ multiplex PCR; TCRdb's table is partial and in-frame only. The data show 55,000 to 80,000 clones, approximately 94% seen once. Sequencing used peripheral blood, obtained at surgery. The origin of the receptors is a boy less than two years old with focal cortical dysplasia and intractable seizures.

The J gene is TRBJ2-6, the V gene TRBV19; D remains unclear. Germline loops: CDR1 LNHDA, CDR2 SQIVND (reference sequence). V lost 11 bases and J 2 bases, leaving 10 bases between the germline ends. The CDR3 contains 13 residues. The CDR3 DNA is TGTGCCTCGACTCGCCCTGGGGCCAACGTCCTGACTTTC. Its protein is CASTRPGANVLTF.

This chain joins TRBV5-1 and TRBJ2-1; possibly TRBD2 for D (5 bases). CDR3 length: 16 amino acids. Per the germline V gene, CDR1 is SGHRS and CDR2 is YFSETQ. Trimming left V 1 base short and J 0 bases short, with 11 bases between. CDR3 nucleotides: TGCGCCAGCAGCTTGATTTGGACTTTCTCCTACAATGAGCAGTTCTTC. Its protein product is CASSLIWTFSYNEQFF.

This chain connects TRBV7-7 to TRBJ2-5; a possible D gene is TRBD2 (5 bases). V lost 1 base to trimming and J lost 5 bases, with 14 bases between them. The CDR3 is 15 amino acids. CDR1 and CDR2 from the germline V gene are SSHAT and FNYEAQ (reference sequence). The CDR3 nucleotides read TGTGCCAGCAGCTTAGGGGGAGTCTTGGGCGAGACCCAGTACTTC. Its protein product is CASSLGGVLGETQYF.

This clone was detected only a few times. The chain links TRBV4-1 to TRBJ1-5; the D is unclear. The CDR3 covers 15 residues. CDR1 and CDR2 (germline): MGHRA, YSYEKL. The V and J ends lost 0 bases and 4 bases respectively, with 10 bases between them. The CDR3 DNA follows: TGCGCCAGCAGCCAAGATGGCAAGCGGAATCAGCCCCAGCATTTT. It translates to CASSQDGKRNQPQHF.

The chain links TRBV5-5 to TRBJ2-1, with 8 bases lining up with TRBD1. This CDR3 comprises 13 residues. The junction had 0 bases not matched to a gene; V was cut back by 0 bases and J by 7 bases. The germline CDR1 and CDR2 sequences are SGHKS and YYEKEE (reference sequence). The CDR3 region has the DNA TGTGCCAGCAGCTTGGGGACAGGGAATGAGCAGTTCTTC. Protein product: CASSLGTGNEQFF.

This chain joins TRBV28 and TRBJ1-6; 7 nucleotides match TRBD1. Per germline, CDR1 MDHEN and CDR2 SYDVKM. Trimming removed 4 bases from V and 6 bases from J; junction bases left unmatched: 3. This CDR3 has 14 residues. CDR3 bases: TGTGCCAGCAGTTACAGGGGCCTTAATTCACCCCTCCACTTT. It encodes CASSYRGLNSPLHF. Based on the CDR3 plus reference TRBV28 and TRBJ1-6, the full variable domain is DVKVTQSSRYLVKRTGEKVFLECVQDMDHENMFWYRQDPGLGLRLIYFSYDVKMKEKGDIPEGYSVSREKKERFSLILESASTNQTSMYLCASSYRGLNSPLHFGNGTRLTVT.

The chain is built from TRBV9 and TRBJ1-1; the D gene is possibly TRBD1 (6 bases). CDR1 and CDR2 (germline): SGDLS, YYNGEE. The CDR3 runs 15 residues. The ends were cut back, 5 bases at V and 1 base at J, with 15 bases in the middle. For the CDR3, the DNA is TGTGCCAGCAGAAAACAGACAGGCCGGAACACTGAAGCTTTCTTT. It specifies CASRKQTGRNTEAFF.

V is TRBV2 and J is TRBJ1-5, with D possibly TRBD1 on 6 matching bases. The CDR3 has 14 amino acids. Looked up from germline, CDR1 is SNHLY and CDR2 is FYNNEI. Trimming removed 6 bases from V and 4 bases from J, with 13 bases in between. The CDR3 region has the DNA TGTGCCAGCAGCAAAGACAGGCAAAATCAGCCCCAGCATTTT. Its translation: CASSKDRQNQPQHF.

The chain couples TRBV7-2 to TRBJ2-5, with D possibly TRBD1 on 5 matching bases. This CDR3 has 14 amino acids. Germline assignment: CDR1 SGHTA and CDR2 FQGNSA. V gave up 7 bases and J gave up 5 bases, with 17 bases separating them. The CDR3 coding sequence is TGTGCCAGCACCTTCCCAGGGTATGGGGAGACCCAGTACTTC. Its translation: CASTFPGYGETQYF.

This chain uses TRBV7-2 with TRBJ2-3; no reliable D call. The CDR3 has 15 residues. Germline V gene sequence: CDR1 SGHTA, CDR2 FQGNSA. Trimming removed 1 base at V and 2 bases at J, with 10 bases between. DNA for the CDR3: TGTGCCAGCAGCTTAGTAGTGGCACACACAGATACGCAGTATTTT. This codes for CASSLVVAHTDTQYF. Using reference TRBV7-2 and TRBJ2-3 for the parts outside the CDR3, the full variable domain is GAGVSQSPSNKVTEKGKDVELRCDPISGHTALYWYRQSLGQGLEFLIYFQGNSAPDKSGLPSDRFSAERTGGSVSTLTIQRTQQEDSAVYLCASSLVVAHTDTQYFGPGTRLTVL.

The chain couples TRBV5-4 to TRBJ2-3, with 13 bases lining up with TRBD2. Per germline, CDR1 SGHNT and CDR2 YYREEE (reference sequence). The CDR3 is 20 residues long. V shed 0 bases and J 1 base; nucleotides not matched to a gene: 11. The CDR3 DNA sequence: TGTGCCAGCAGCTTGGCCGGGACTAGCGGGATCCTGGGGGGCACAGATACGCAGTATTTT. Translated: CASSLAGTSGILGGTDTQYF.

The J gene is TRBJ1-5, the V gene TRBV18, with unresolved D. The CDR3 is made up of 17 amino acids. From germline, CDR1 is KGHSH and CDR2 LQKENI. V was shortened by 2 bases and J by 1 base, with 15 bases between the two germline ends. CDR3 region: CASSPARELWSNQPQHF. The DNA for the CDR3 is TGTGCCAGCTCACCAGCCCGGGAGCTTTGGAGCAATCAGCCCCAGCATTTT.

The gene calls are TRBV15 and TRBJ2-3, with a tentative D call TRBD2 (7 bases). The CDR3 contains 17 residues. V lost 0 bases and J lost 5, with 18 bases in between. Germline CDR1 reads LNHNV; CDR2 reads YYDKDF (reference sequence). In DNA, the CDR3 is TGTGCCACCAGCAGAGATCAAGTCGGGGGGCACGGAGATACGCAGTATTTT. Its protein is CATSRDQVGGHGDTQYF.

This rearrangement joins TRBV19 to TRBJ1-4; no definite D call. V shed 8 bases and J shed 7 bases, with 14 bases lying between them. This CDR3 region has 13 residues. CDR1 is LNHDA and CDR2 is SQIVND in the germline V gene (reference sequence). The CDR3 here is CASGETSTEKLFF. In nucleotides, the CDR3 is TGTGCCAGTGGGGAAACTTCGACTGAAAAACTGTTTTTT.

The chain uses TRBV27 and TRBJ2-2; TRBD2 matches 10 bases. The V segment lost 3 bases and the J segment 4 bases; nucleotides outside the gene matches: 5. The CDR3 loop spans 16 amino acids. Germline V gene lookup returns CDR1 MNHEY and CDR2 SMNVEV (reference sequence). DNA for the CDR3: TGTGCCAGCAGTTTTTCGTTAGCGGGGGGCACCGGGGAGCTGTTTTTT. Translating gives CASSFSLAGGTGELFF.

In DNA, the CDR3 is TGTGCCAGCAGCGCAGCAGGCGGGATCACCTACAATGAGCAGTTCTTC. It encodes CASSAAGGITYNEQFF. The J gene is TRBJ2-1, the V gene TRBV7-9; tentative D call: TRBD2 (6 bases). This CDR3 is built from 16 residues. From germline, CDR1 is SEHNR and CDR2 FQNEAQ (reference sequence). Deletions cut 5 bases from V and 2 bases from J, with 16 bases between.

The chain links TRBV6-6 to TRBJ2-5; D gene uncertain. The germline CDR1 and CDR2 sequences are MNHNY and SVGAGI (reference sequence). The CDR3 is 13 amino acids. Deletions cut 3 bases from V and 5 bases from J, with 10 bases between. The CDR3 reads CASSYSTWETQYF. Here the CDR3 DNA reads TGTGCCAGCAGTTATTCGACTTGGGAGACCCAGTACTTC.

The chain joins TRBV3-1 (or the pseudogene TRBV3-2) to TRBJ2-7; 7 nucleotides line up with TRBD2. The ends lost 8 bases at V and 3 bases at J; junction bases unmatched: 4. CDR1 and CDR2 from the germline V gene are LGHDT and YNNKEL (reference sequence). CDR3 length: 12 residues. The CDR3 reads CASGGGYYEQYF. As DNA, the CDR3 is TGTGCCAGCGGCGGGGGATACTACGAGCAGTACTTC.

The chain has TRBV28 and TRBJ1-2, with unresolved D. CDR3 size: 13 residues. The V end was cut by 1 base, the J end by 3 bases, with 6 bases between. Germline V gives CDR1 MDHEN, CDR2 SYDVKM. The CDR3 bases are TGTGCCAGCAGTTTATTACTGGACTATGGCTACACCTTC. It yields the protein CASSLLLDYGYTF.

The genes are TRBV7-9 and TRBJ1-1; D possibly corresponds to TRBD1 (5 bases). Germline assignment: CDR1 SEHNR and CDR2 FQNEAQ (reference sequence). V lost 3 bases and J lost 1, with 15 bases in between. The CDR3 extends over 16 amino acids. Here the CDR3 DNA reads TGTGCCAGCAGCTTGGGACCTTTCGGGGGGAACACTGAAGCTTTCTTT. Translating gives CASSLGPFGGNTEAFF. The full variable domain, in which reference TRBV7-9 and TRBJ1-1 provide the parts outside the CDR3, is DTGVSQNPRHKITKRGQNVTFRCDPISEHNRLYWYRQTLGQGPEFLTYFQNEAQLEKSRLLSDRFSAERPKGSFSTLEIQRTEQGDSAMYLCASSLGPFGGNTEAFFGQGTRLTVV.

This chain links TRBV10-3 with TRBJ1-5, with D maybe TRBD1 (5 bases). Germline CDR1 reads ENHRY; CDR2 reads SYGVKD. Trimming pared 3 bases from V and 0 bases from J, leaving 9 bases between. The CDR3 is 15 residues long. Written as DNA, the CDR3 is TGTGCCATCAGTGAACGGGGGGATAGCAATCAGCCCCAGCATTTT. Amino acids: CAISERGDSNQPQHF.

V and J are TRBV6-6 and TRBJ1-5, with D possibly matching TRBD1 (6 bases). The CDR3 runs to 16 residues. V was trimmed by 2 bases and J by 9 bases, leaving 20 bases between them. CDR1 MNHNY and CDR2 SVGAGI come from the germline V gene (reference sequence). The DNA for the CDR3 is TGTGCCAGCAGTTACGACAGAGGGGGGGTTTATTGGCCCCAGCATTTT. The encoded protein is CASSYDRGGVYWPQHF.

The chain has TRBV11-2 and TRBJ1-4; TRBD1 aligns across 7 bases. Per germline, CDR1 SGHAT and CDR2 FQNNGV. V was clipped by 5 bases and J by 8 bases; unmatched bases: 14. The CDR3 totals 16 residues. CDR3 bases: TGTGCCAGCAGCACCATGACCGGGTTAGGGGGCGAAAAACTGTTTTTT. This codes for CASSTMTGLGGEKLFF. The variable domain in full, completed from reference TRBV11-2 and TRBJ1-4, reads EAGVAQSPRYKIIEKRQSVAFWCNPISGHATLYWYQQILGQGPKLLIQFQNNGVVDDSQLPKDRFSAERLKGVDSTLKIQPAKLEDSAVYLCASSTMTGLGGEKLFFGSGTQLSVL.

This chain links TRBV28 with TRBJ1-1, with D possibly being TRBD1 (5 bases). CDR1 is MDHEN and CDR2 is SYDVKM in the germline V gene. The V gene lost 5 bases and the J gene lost 10 bases, with 20 bases spanning the gap. The CDR3 is 14 residues long. This CDR3 reads CASSTPGSNKRAFF. In DNA form, the CDR3 reads TGTGCCAGCAGTACCCCAGGGTCGAATAAAAGAGCTTTCTTT.

The rearrangement uses TRBV12-5 and TRBJ1-5; possibly TRBD1 for D (6 bases). Trimming took off 1 base at V and 0 bases at J, with 13 bases between the two ends. Per germline, CDR1 LGHNT and CDR2 FRNRAP. CDR3 length: 17 residues. This CDR3 reads CASGLGTALYSNQPQHF. For the CDR3, the DNA is TGTGCTAGTGGTTTGGGGACAGCTCTTTATAGCAATCAGCCCCAGCATTTT. The full variable domain, completed using reference TRBV12-5 and TRBJ1-5, is DARVTQTPRHKVTEMGQEVTMRCQPILGHNTVFWYRQTMMQGLELLAYFRNRAPLDDSGMPKDRFSAEMPDATLATLKIQPSEPRDSAVYFCASGLGTALYSNQPQHFGDGTRLSIL.

The genes are TRBV19 and TRBJ1-5; the D gene is possibly TRBD1 (6 bases). The CDR3 has 19 amino acids. Trimming pared 1 base from V and 0 bases from J, leaving 19 bases between. Germline V gives CDR1 LNHDA, CDR2 SQIVND (reference sequence). The CDR3 spells CASSIGTDAISYSNQPQHF. In DNA form, the CDR3 reads TGTGCCAGTAGTATAGGGACAGACGCTATAAGTTATAGCAATCAGCCCCAGCATTTT.

The chain has TRBV14 and TRBJ2-3, with 7 nucleotides matching TRBD1. Trimming at V came to 8 bases and at J to 3 bases, leaving 8 bases not matched to a gene. The CDR3 sequence is 14 residues long. The germline V gene encodes CDR1 SGHDN and CDR2 FVKESK. CDR3 DNA sequence: TGTGCCAGCGCTACTAGACAGGGTACAGATACGCAGTATTTT. Its protein is CASATRQGTDTQYF.

The chain links TRBV6-5 to TRBJ1-4; the match to TRBD1 covers 9 bases. The CDR3 extends over 15 amino acids. Germline trimming cut 4 bases from V and 6 bases from J; bases unmatched to any gene: 6. The germline CDR1 and CDR2 sequences are MNHEY and SVGAGI. This CDR3 reads CASSSLGQGYEKLFF. CDR3 coding DNA: TGTGCCAGCAGTTCTCTAGGACAGGGGTATGAAAAACTGTTTTTT.